These 21 T cell receptor beta chains originate from one sample sequenced in a study of T cell changes during pregnancy in multiple sclerosis. Profiling relied on immunoSEQ multiplex PCR, and the TCRdb table lists in-frame clones only, not all of them. The table shows about 38,000 clones, with approximately 92% occurring only once. The input for sequencing was CD8+ T cells from peripheral blood mononuclear cells, taken after pregnancy. All receptors come from a female donor with multiple sclerosis, enrolled in a pregnancy study.

The chain employs TRBV5-4 and TRBJ2-1; no reliable D call. The V end lost 1 base, the J end lost 8 bases, and 4 bases lay between the germline ends. CDR1 and CDR2 from the germline V gene are SGHNT and YYREEE (reference sequence). The CDR3 is made up of 11 amino acids. CDR3 protein: CASSLRDEQFF. Here the CDR3 DNA reads TGTGCCAGCAGCTTGCGCGATGAGCAGTTCTTC.

V usage is TRBV2 and J usage is TRBJ2-7; possible D gene TRBD1, 5 bases. Germline assignment: CDR1 SNHLY and CDR2 FYNNEI. The CDR3 contains 15 residues. V was trimmed by 2 bases and J by 2 bases, leaving 13 bases between them. The CDR3 DNA reads as TGTGCCAGCAGTGAATGGGCAGAAGGGGCCTACGAGCAGTACTTC. Translated: CASSEWAEGAYEQYF.

The chain combines TRBV7-6 with TRBJ1-6, with 7 positions matching TRBD1. This CDR3 is 15 amino acids long. Germline CDR1 SGHVS, CDR2 FNYEAQ. The V gene end was trimmed by 6 bases and the J gene end by 6 bases; junction bases not matched to a gene: 8. The chain's CDR3 is CASSPRDRANSPLHF. CDR3 in DNA: TGTGCCAGCAGTCCGCGGGACAGAGCTAATTCACCCCTCCACTTT.

This sequence joins TRBV4-1 and TRBJ1-1, with no clear D. Trimming removed 0 bases at V and 3 bases at J, with 8 bases between. The CDR3 covers 14 residues. The germline V gene has CDR1 MGHRA and CDR2 YSYEKL. CDR3 sequence: CASSQETRDTEAFF. CDR3 sequence (DNA): TGCGCCAGCAGCCAAGAAACCCGGGACACTGAAGCTTTCTTT.

The chain has TRBV7-8 and TRBJ1-5; 7 nucleotides agree with TRBD1. The junction had 11 bases not matched to a gene; V was cut back by 7 bases and J by 5 bases. This CDR3 is built from 15 residues. From germline, CDR1 is SGHVS and CDR2 FQNEAQ. CDR3 loop: CASTRQGNKDQPQHF. The CDR3 DNA reads as TGTGCCAGCACCAGACAGGGTAACAAGGATCAGCCCCAGCATTTT.

The V call is TRBV23-1, the J call TRBJ2-1, with D maybe TRBD2 (6 bases). TRBV23-1 is annotated as an ORF whose role is uncertain. V shed 0 bases and J shed 12 bases, with 21 bases lying between them. The CDR3 spans 16 residues. CDR3 DNA sequence: TGCGCCAGCAGTCAATCCTTCTACGCCGGCCAGGGAGGGCAGTTCTTC. This codes for CASSQSFYAGQGGQFF.

This rearrangement joins TRBV15 to TRBJ2-7, with 14 positions matching TRBD2. The CDR3 has 15 amino acids. Germline CDR1 is LNHNV and CDR2 is YYDKDF (reference sequence). The V and J ends lost 5 bases and 4 bases, in that order; junction bases with no gene match: 4. The CDR3, as DNA: TGTGCCACCAGCTTTGGGACTAGCGGGAGTTACGAGCAGTACTTC. It specifies CATSFGTSGSYEQYF.

J is TRBJ2-7 and V is TRBV30, with TRBD2 identical over 10 bases. The junction had 5 bases not matched to a gene; V was cut back by 3 bases and J by 6 bases. This CDR3 spans 13 amino acids. CDR1 and CDR2 from the germline V gene are GTSNPN and SVGIG (reference sequence). The chain's CDR3 is CAWSLAGVSEQYF. CDR3 in DNA: TGTGCCTGGAGCCTAGCGGGAGTTTCCGAGCAGTACTTC.

V is TRBV7-6 and J is TRBJ2-1; TRBD2 agrees at 9 bases. This CDR3 spans 16 amino acids. The V and J ends lost 1 base and 3 bases, in that order; junction bases with no gene match: 4. Germline V CDR1 and CDR2: SGHVS, FNYEAQ. The CDR3 region has the DNA TGTGCCAGCAGCTTAGGACCAGCGGGGGGCTACAATGAGCAGTTCTTC. Protein product: CASSLGPAGGYNEQFF. Drawing the rest from reference TRBV7-6 and TRBJ2-1, the complete variable domain is GAGVSQSPRYKVTKRGQDVALRCDPISGHVSLYWYRQALGQGPEFLTYFNYEAQQDKSGLPNDRFSAERPEGSISTLTIQRTEQRDSAMYRCASSLGPAGGYNEQFFGPGTRLTVL.

The rearrangement links TRBV7-9 to TRBJ2-2, with unresolved D. The CDR3 spans 14 residues. Deletions cut 5 bases from V and 1 base from J, with 8 bases between. Germline values: CDR1 SEHNR, CDR2 FQNEAQ (reference sequence). This CDR3 is CASSVGRNTGELFF. The CDR3 bases are TGTGCCAGCAGCGTTGGCAGGAACACCGGGGAGCTGTTTTTT. Looking up the rest from reference TRBV7-9 and TRBJ2-2 gives the full variable domain: DTGVSQNPRHKITKRGQNVTFRCDPISEHNRLYWYRQTLGQGPEFLTYFQNEAQLEKSRLLSDRFSAERPKGSFSTLEIQRTEQGDSAMYLCASSVGRNTGELFFGEGSRLTVL.

The V gene is TRBV4-2, the J gene TRBJ2-5, with D possibly TRBD1 on 6 matching bases. V gave up 0 bases and J gave up 5 bases, with 22 bases separating them. The CDR3 is 18 amino acids. Germline CDR1 is LGHNA and CDR2 is YNFKEQ. The CDR3 loop is CASSQDRGLGKRGETQYF. As DNA, the CDR3 is TGTGCCAGCAGCCAAGATCGAGGGCTGGGCAAGAGGGGGGAGACCCAGTACTTC.

CDR3 sequence reads: CASSKQGLSYNEQFF. The CDR3 DNA is TGTGCCAGCAGTAAACAGGGCCTCTCCTACAATGAGCAGTTCTTC. This chain links TRBV9 with TRBJ2-1; a possible D gene is TRBD1 (6 bases). V lost 5 bases, J lost 0 bases, and 12 bases lay in between. This CDR3 spans 15 amino acids. The germline V gene has CDR1 SGDLS and CDR2 YYNGEE. Combining the CDR3 with reference TRBV9 and TRBJ2-1 gives the whole variable domain DSGVTQTPKHLITATGQRVTLRCSPRSGDLSVYWYQQSLDQGLQFLIQYYNGEERAKGNILERFSAQQFPDLHSELNLSSLELGDSALYFCASSKQGLSYNEQFFGPGTRLTVL.

J is TRBJ2-7 and V is TRBV6-4, with TRBD2 matching 10 bases. With 3 bases clipped from V and 3 bases from J, the junction kept 5 bases outside the gene matches. CDR1 and CDR2 (germline): MRHNA, SNTAGT. The CDR3 runs 15 residues. The CDR3 coding sequence is TGTGCCAGCAGTGAAGGACTAGCGGATTACTACGAGCAGTACTTC. Translated, it gives CASSEGLADYYEQYF.

This chain connects TRBV28 to TRBJ2-1; TRBD2 matches 7 bases. In germline, CDR1 is MDHEN, CDR2 SYDVKM. The J segment lost 15 bases and the V segment lost 2 bases, leaving 4 bases of the junction unmatched. The CDR3 totals 11 residues. CDR3 bases: TGTGCCAGCAGTTTACGAGGGAGGGGGTTCTTC. Protein product: CASSLRGRGFF. Looking up the rest from reference TRBV28 and TRBJ2-1 gives the full variable domain: DVKVTQSSRYLVKRTGEKVFLECVQDMDHENMFWYRQDPGLGLRLIYFSYDVKMKEKGDIPEGYSVSREKKERFSLILESASTNQTSMYLCASSLRGRGFFGPGTRLTVL.

V usage is TRBV5-1 and J usage is TRBJ2-3; D may be TRBD1 (5 bases). Germline CDR1 SGHRS, CDR2 YFSETQ. The CDR3 is 14 residues long. V was shortened by 4 bases and J by 2 bases, with 11 bases between the two germline ends. The CDR3 is CASSPQDTTDTQYF. CDR3 sequence (DNA): TGCGCCAGCAGCCCTCAGGACACCACAGATACGCAGTATTTT.

The V call is TRBV9, the J call TRBJ2-3, with 11 positions matching TRBD2. V trimming: 7 bases; J trimming: 4 bases; junction bases outside the gene matches: 5. This CDR3 is 14 amino acids long. Germline V CDR1 and CDR2: SGDLS, YYNGEE. CDR3 bases: TGTGCCAGCGCTGTAGCGGGGGGGCCAGATACGCAGTATTTT. Its translation is CASAVAGGPDTQYF.

The chain couples TRBV6-1 to TRBJ1-1; D gene unclear. Germline CDR1 is MNHNS and CDR2 is SASEGT. CDR3 length: 12 residues. The V and J ends lost 2 bases and 1 base respectively, with 2 bases between them. The DNA for the CDR3 is TGTGCCAGCAGTGAACGGAACACTGAAGCTTTCTTT. The encoded protein is CASSERNTEAFF.

The sample holds one count of this clone. This chain links TRBV7-8 with TRBJ2-7, with 11 bases aligning to TRBD1. Germline V gives CDR1 SGHVS, CDR2 FQNEAQ. This CDR3 spans 15 amino acids. The ends lost 6 bases at V and 3 bases at J; junction bases unmatched: 7. Written as DNA, the CDR3 is TGTGCCAGCAGTCCACGGACAGGGGGCATCTACGAGCAGTACTTC. Protein product: CASSPRTGGIYEQYF.

The V and J genes are TRBV7-3 and TRBJ2-1, with TRBD2 matching 7 bases. Germline assignment: CDR1 SGHTA and CDR2 FQGTGA. The CDR3 is made up of 17 amino acids. V was pared by 1 base and J by 5 bases, with 11 bases of the junction left unmatched. CDR3 loop: CASSLRGFTSAHNEQFF. Here the CDR3 DNA reads TGTGCCAGCAGCTTAAGGGGTTTTACTAGCGCCCACAATGAGCAGTTCTTC.

The V gene is TRBV19, the J gene TRBJ1-2; TRBD1 matches 7 bases. V lost 5 bases to trimming and J lost 4 bases; unmatched junction nucleotides: 10. The CDR3 is made up of 15 amino acids. Germline CDR1 and CDR2: LNHDA and SQIVND (reference sequence). CDR3 in DNA: TGTGCCAGTAGTTTGGGACAGCCGCTCCTCTATGGCTACACCTTC. Translation gives CASSLGQPLLYGYTF.

This clone has just one count. The rearrangement links TRBV7-6 to TRBJ2-1; 9 bases are shared with TRBD2. The CDR3 spans 16 residues. Germline assignment: CDR1 SGHVS and CDR2 FNYEAQ. With 3 bases clipped from V and 0 bases from J, the junction kept 3 bases outside the gene matches. Written as DNA, the CDR3 is TGTGCCAGCAGCTTGGTGCGGGGGGGCTCCTACAATGAGCAGTTCTTC. It codes for CASSLVRGGSYNEQFF.